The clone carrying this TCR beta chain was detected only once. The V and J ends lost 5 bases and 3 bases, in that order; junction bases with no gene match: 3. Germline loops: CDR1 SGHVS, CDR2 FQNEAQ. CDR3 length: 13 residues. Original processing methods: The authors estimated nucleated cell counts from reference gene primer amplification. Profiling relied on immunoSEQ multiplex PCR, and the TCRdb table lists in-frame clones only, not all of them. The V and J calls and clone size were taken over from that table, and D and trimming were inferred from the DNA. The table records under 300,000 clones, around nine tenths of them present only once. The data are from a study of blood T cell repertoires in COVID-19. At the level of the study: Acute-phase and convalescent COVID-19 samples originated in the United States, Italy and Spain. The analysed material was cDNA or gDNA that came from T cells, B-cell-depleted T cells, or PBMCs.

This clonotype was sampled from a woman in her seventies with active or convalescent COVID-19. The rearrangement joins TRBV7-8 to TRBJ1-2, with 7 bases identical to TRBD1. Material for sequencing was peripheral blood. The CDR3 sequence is CASSPQGDYGYTF. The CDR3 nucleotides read TGTGCCAGCAGCCCCCAGGGGGACTATGGCTACACCTTC.